This T cell receptor beta chain comes out of a study of shared clonotypes between healthy human individuals. About the study: The plates for each donor numbered three CD4 naive, three CD4 memory, two CD8 naive and one CD8 memory.

Naive CD8 isolation took CD45RO-negative cells positively selected for CCR7 and excluded terminally differentiated effector memory CD45RA+ cells. This clone was counted a single time. The CDR3 contains 14 residues. Trimming cost V 10 bases and J 1 base, with 16 bases left between them. Germline CDR1 and CDR2: MNHEY and SMNVEV (reference sequence). Sorted-subset replicate PCRs used 200 ng of genomic DNA. This amount corresponded to tens of thousands of T cell genomes. Some clones are missing from TCRdb's copy, which holds only in-frame ones; the method was immunoSEQ multiplex PCR. The sample records under 2,000,000 clones, approximately 94% being singletons.

V and J are TRBV27 and TRBJ1-1, with D tentatively TRBD1 (6 bases). The sample comprised naive CD8+ T cells sorted from blood. The receptor comes from a man younger than 35 in good health. The CDR3 DNA is TGTGCCACCAGCATAACAGGGTCGAACACTGAAGCTTTCTTT. Residues: CATSITGSNTEAFF.